The 5 T cell receptor beta chains below were found in one sample sequenced in a study of T cell responses to AZD1222 COVID-19 vaccine. Sequencing used immunoSEQ multiplex PCR; TCRdb keeps in-frame clones, though not all of them. The table shows around 100,000 clones, with about 86% occurring only once. The sample was peripheral blood, taken on day 0 of AZD1222 vaccination. These receptors all come from an adult in good health.

This chain uses TRBV7-9 with TRBJ1-1; 11 bases map to TRBD1. The germline V gene encodes CDR1 SEHNR and CDR2 FQNEAQ (reference sequence). Trimming at V came to 5 bases and at J to 5 bases, leaving 7 bases not matched to a gene. CDR3 length: 15 residues. In DNA form, the CDR3 reads TGTGCCAGCAGCCTTTTAGGACAGGGGGCTACTGAAGCTTTCTTT. Protein: CASSLLGQGATEAFF. Drawing the rest from reference TRBV7-9 and TRBJ1-1, the complete variable domain is DTGVSQNPRHKITKRGQNVTFRCDPISEHNRLYWYRQTLGQGPEFLTYFQNEAQLEKSRLLSDRFSAERPKGSFSTLEIQRTEQGDSAMYLCASSLLGQGATEAFFGQGTRLTVV.

The gene calls are TRBV7-9 and TRBJ2-3; D may be TRBD2 (6 bases). The CDR3 has 16 amino acids. CDR1 is SEHNR and CDR2 is FQNEAQ in the germline V gene (reference sequence). V gave up 5 bases and J gave up 6 bases, with 21 bases separating them. The CDR3 here is CASSRRGGMRADTQYF. Written as DNA, the CDR3 is TGTGCCAGCAGCAGGAGGGGCGGGATGAGGGCCGATACGCAGTATTTT.

The genes are TRBV5-6 and TRBJ1-2, with 7 positions matching TRBD1. Trimming at V came to 4 bases and at J to 2 bases, leaving 8 bases not matched to a gene. There are 15 residues in the CDR3. The germline V gene encodes CDR1 SGHDT and CDR2 YYEEEE. CDR3 nucleotide sequence: TGTGCCAGCAGCCCCCAGCCGGGACAGAACTATGGCTACACCTTC. It encodes CASSPQPGQNYGYTF.

The rearrangement joins TRBV3-1 (or the pseudogene TRBV3-2) to TRBJ2-7; 9 bases align to TRBD1. Germline trimming cut 3 bases from V and 6 bases from J; bases unmatched to any gene: 12. Germline V gives CDR1 LGHDT, CDR2 YNNKEL (reference sequence). The CDR3 has 16 amino acids. CDR3 amino acids: CASSQCTGTGMGEQYF. The CDR3 DNA reads TGTGCCAGCAGCCAGTGTACCGGGACAGGGATGGGCGAGCAGTACTTC.

This chain joins TRBV15 and TRBJ2-7; 7 bases match TRBD1. J gave up 5 bases and V 1 base, and 5 bases lay outside the gene matches. The CDR3 length is 14 residues. Germline CDR1 is LNHNV and CDR2 is YYDKDF (reference sequence). CDR3 sequence (DNA): TGTGCCACCAGCAGAGCAGGGGGTGAAAACGAGCAGTACTTC. Its protein product is CATSRAGGENEQYF.